These T cell receptor beta chains were read from a single sample in a study of cytomegalovirus exposure and HLA in healthy donors. The assay was immunoSEQ multiplex PCR, and TCRdb's table has in-frame clones only and misses some. The sample gives tens of thousands of clones, around 82% of which show up once; 1.9% is in the top ten. Material: PBMCs. All receptors come from a man aged 18 to 30 in good health and CMV-seronegative. CDR3s include the opening cysteine and the closing phenylalanine or tryptophan. The order of the fields is clone size, D gene, V gene, J gene, CDR3 protein, CDR3 DNA. D genes are given only for firm matches. Size tells how often a clone was seen (once, few, many) or the class of an expanded clone, and some rows leave it out.

clone size: NA
D gene: NA
V gene: TRBV25-1
J gene: TRBJ2-7
CDR3 protein: CASTGTAVREQYF
CDR3 DNA: TGTGCCAGCACCGGGACTGCCGTTCGGGAGCAGTACTTC

clone size: once
D gene: NA
V gene: TRBV18
J gene: TRBJ2-6
CDR3 protein: CASWSGVPGANVLTF
CDR3 DNA: TGTGCCAGCTGGTCCGGGGTCCCCGGGGCCAACGTCCTGACTTTC

clone size: once
D gene: NA
V gene: TRBV14
J gene: TRBJ2-3
CDR3 protein: CASSPHGMFSTDTQYF
CDR3 DNA: TGTGCCAGCAGCCCCCACGGGATGTTTAGCACAGATACGCAGTATTTT

clone size: NA
D gene: NA
V gene: TRBV10-1
J gene: TRBJ1-3
CDR3 protein: CASSAVRTPSKNSGNTIYF
CDR3 DNA: TGCGCCAGCAGTGCTGTCCGGACACCAAGCAAGAACTCTGGAAACACCATATATTTT

clone size: once
D gene: TRBD1
V gene: TRBV7-2
J gene: TRBJ2-7
CDR3 protein: CASSFQGAYEQYF
CDR3 DNA: TGTGCCAGCAGTTTCCAGGGGGCCTACGAGCAGTACTTC

clone size: NA
D gene: TRBD2
V gene: TRBV5-1
J gene: TRBJ2-7
CDR3 protein: CASSWGGTYEQYF
CDR3 DNA: TGCGCCAGCAGCTGGGGGGGAACCTACGAGCAGTACTTC

clone size: once
D gene: TRBD1
V gene: TRBV30
J gene: TRBJ2-7
CDR3 protein: CACTRTGGVVYEQYF
CDR3 DNA: TGTGCCTGTACCCGGACAGGGGGCGTTGTCTACGAGCAGTACTTC

clone size: NA
D gene: TRBD2
V gene: TRBV11-2
J gene: TRBJ2-2
CDR3 protein: CASSLDSGDRTNTGELFF
CDR3 DNA: TGTGCCAGCAGCTTAGATAGCGGGGACCGTACGAACACCGGGGAGCTGTTTTTT

clone size: NA
D gene: TRBD1
V gene: TRBV19
J gene: TRBJ2-7
CDR3 protein: CASSPSATGYSYEQYF
CDR3 DNA: TGTGCCAGTAGTCCGTCCGCGACAGGGTACTCCTACGAGCAGTACTTC

clone size: NA
D gene: NA
V gene: TRBV27
J gene: TRBJ2-7
CDR3 protein: CASGLRRLSSYEQYF
CDR3 DNA: TGTGCCAGCGGGTTGCGCAGGCTGAGCTCCTACGAGCAGTACTTC

clone size: NA
D gene: TRBD1
V gene: TRBV28
J gene: TRBJ2-5
CDR3 protein: CASSEGQGRAETQYF
CDR3 DNA: TGTGCCAGCAGTGAAGGACAGGGCCGGGCGGAGACCCAGTACTTC

clone size: NA
D gene: NA
V gene: TRBV9
J gene: TRBJ1-2
CDR3 protein: CASSVVPGGDGYTF
CDR3 DNA: TGTGCCAGCAGCGTAGTGCCGGGGGGGGATGGCTACACCTTC

clone size: NA
D gene: NA
V gene: TRBV19
J gene: TRBJ2-2
CDR3 protein: CASSIGGRGTGELFF
CDR3 DNA: TGTGCCAGTAGTATAGGGGGGCGCGGCACCGGGGAGCTGTTTTTT

clone size: NA
D gene: NA
V gene: TRBV15
J gene: TRBJ2-3
CDR3 protein: CATSREQTFTDTQYF
CDR3 DNA: TGTGCCACCAGCAGAGAGCAGACTTTCACAGATACGCAGTATTTT

clone size: NA
D gene: TRBD2
V gene: TRBV28
J gene: TRBJ2-7
CDR3 protein: CASGEPPTSGRASYEQYF
CDR3 DNA: TGTGCCAGCGGCGAGCCCCCGACTAGCGGGAGGGCCAGTTACGAGCAGTACTTC

clone size: NA
D gene: NA
V gene: TRBV19
J gene: TRBJ1-5
CDR3 protein: CASSSSGGGNQPQHF
CDR3 DNA: TGTGCCAGTAGTTCCAGCGGGGGAGGCAATCAGCCCCAGCATTTT

clone size: NA
D gene: NA
V gene: TRBV27
J gene: TRBJ1-1
CDR3 protein: CASSLLASTEAFF
CDR3 DNA: TGTGCCAGCAGTTTACTGGCTAGCACTGAAGCTTTCTTT

clone size: NA
D gene: TRBD2
V gene: TRBV9
J gene: TRBJ2-5
CDR3 protein: CASSVEAGGGQETQYF
CDR3 DNA: TGTGCCAGCAGCGTAGAAGCGGGAGGGGGCCAAGAGACCCAGTACTTC

clone size: NA
D gene: TRBD1
V gene: TRBV5-6
J gene: TRBJ1-1
CDR3 protein: CASSSDRGLNTEAFF
CDR3 DNA: TGTGCCAGCAGTTCGGACAGGGGGCTGAACACTGAAGCTTTCTTT

clone size: NA
D gene: TRBD1
V gene: TRBV6-6
J gene: TRBJ1-5
CDR3 protein: CASRPEDRGNNQPQHF
CDR3 DNA: TGTGCCAGCAGACCCGAGGACAGGGGTAACAATCAGCCCCAGCATTTT

clone size: NA
D gene: TRBD2
V gene: TRBV30
J gene: TRBJ2-5
CDR3 protein: CAGSGRETSYFGTQYF
CDR3 DNA: TGTGCCGGGAGCGGGCGGGAGACCTCATATTTCGGGACCCAGTACTTC

clone size: NA
D gene: TRBD2
V gene: TRBV4-3
J gene: TRBJ2-1
CDR3 protein: CASSQGEVAGSAYNEQFF
CDR3 DNA: TGCGCCAGCAGCCAAGGGGAGGTAGCGGGGTCGGCCTACAATGAGCAGTTCTTC

clone size: NA
D gene: TRBD2
V gene: TRBV28
J gene: TRBJ2-2
CDR3 protein: CASSLLAGGVGELFF
CDR3 DNA: TGTGCCAGCAGTTTACTAGCGGGAGGGGTCGGGGAGCTGTTTTTT

clone size: NA
D gene: NA
V gene: TRBV6-1
J gene: TRBJ1-5
CDR3 protein: CASSEAEGFLLGSNQPQHF
CDR3 DNA: TGTGCCAGCAGTGAAGCGGAGGGATTTCTCCTCGGCAGCAATCAGCCCCAGCATTTT

clone size: NA
D gene: NA
V gene: TRBV7-2
J gene: TRBJ2-5
CDR3 protein: CASSSLAHLSGETQYF
CDR3 DNA: TGTGCCAGCAGTTCGTTGGCCCACCTCAGTGGAGAGACCCAGTACTTC

clone size: NA
D gene: NA
V gene: TRBV5-3
J gene: TRBJ2-7
CDR3 protein: CARSLPFQRGNEQYF
CDR3 DNA: TGTGCCAGAAGCCTCCCGTTCCAGAGAGGGAACGAGCAGTACTTC

clone size: NA
D gene: TRBD1
V gene: TRBV6-1
J gene: TRBJ1-5
CDR3 protein: CASGTGTGGNQPQHF
CDR3 DNA: TGTGCCAGTGGAACCGGGACAGGGGGCAATCAGCCCCAGCATTTT

clone size: NA
D gene: TRBD1
V gene: TRBV11-2
J gene: TRBJ2-7
CDR3 protein: CASSLGPGQDLQYF
CDR3 DNA: TGTGCCAGCAGCTTAGGGCCCGGACAGGATTTGCAGTACTTC

clone size: NA
D gene: NA
V gene: TRBV6-6
J gene: TRBJ1-1
CDR3 protein: CASNSLNTEAFF
CDR3 DNA: TGTGCCAGCAACTCATTGAACACTGAAGCTTTCTTT

clone size: NA
D gene: TRBD2
V gene: TRBV27
J gene: TRBJ2-1
CDR3 protein: CASSSLRGGLASYNEQFF
CDR3 DNA: TGTGCCAGCAGTTCCCTTAGAGGGGGACTAGCGTCTTACAATGAGCAGTTCTTC

clone size: NA
D gene: NA
V gene: TRBV7-2
J gene: TRBJ2-2
CDR3 protein: CASSPRNTGELFF
CDR3 DNA: TGTGCCAGCAGTCCGAGAAACACCGGGGAGCTGTTTTTT

clone size: NA
D gene: TRBD1
V gene: TRBV29-1
J gene: TRBJ1-2
CDR3 protein: CSVATSTGGYGYTF
CDR3 DNA: TGCAGCGTTGCCACGTCTACAGGGGGATATGGCTACACCTTC

clone size: NA
D gene: NA
V gene: TRBV7-2
J gene: TRBJ1-1
CDR3 protein: CASSFKSGGSTEAFF
CDR3 DNA: TGTGCCAGCAGCTTCAAGTCGGGGGGCTCCACTGAAGCTTTCTTT

clone size: NA
D gene: TRBD1
V gene: TRBV13
J gene: TRBJ1-2
CDR3 protein: CASSHMRGQGFYGYTF
CDR3 DNA: TGTGCCAGCAGCCATATGCGGGGACAGGGTTTTTATGGCTACACCTTC

clone size: NA
D gene: NA
V gene: TRBV2
J gene: TRBJ1-5
CDR3 protein: CASSFGAGNQPQHF
CDR3 DNA: TGTGCCAGCAGTTTCGGAGCTGGCAATCAGCCCCAGCATTTT

clone size: NA
D gene: TRBD1
V gene: TRBV4-1
J gene: TRBJ1-5
CDR3 protein: CASSQVNPGGDQPQHF
CDR3 DNA: TGCGCCAGCAGCCAAGTAAATCCAGGGGGCGATCAGCCCCAGCATTTT

clone size: NA
D gene: TRBD1
V gene: TRBV4-1
J gene: TRBJ1-6
CDR3 protein: CASSLGTARGVNNSPLHF
CDR3 DNA: TGCGCCAGCAGCCTTGGGACAGCTCGCGGGGTGAATAATTCACCCCTCCACTTT

clone size: NA
D gene: TRBD2
V gene: TRBV25-1
J gene: TRBJ2-3
CDR3 protein: CASSDRTSGLTDTQYF
CDR3 DNA: TGTGCCAGCAGTGATAGGACTAGCGGACTCACAGATACGCAGTATTTT

clone size: NA
D gene: NA
V gene: TRBV28
J gene: TRBJ1-2
CDR3 protein: CASSLTVPYGYTF
CDR3 DNA: TGTGCCAGCAGTTTGACAGTCCCCTATGGCTACACCTTC

clone size: NA
D gene: NA
V gene: TRBV6-4
J gene: TRBJ2-2
CDR3 protein: CASSDNLGGGENRGAVF
CDR3 DNA: TGTGCCAGCAGTGACAATCTGGGAGGCGGGGAAAACCGGGGAGCTGTTTTT

clone size: NA
D gene: TRBD1
V gene: TRBV6-5
J gene: TRBJ1-2
CDR3 protein: CASSYRTGNYGYTF
CDR3 DNA: TGTGCCAGCAGTTACCGGACAGGAAACTATGGCTACACCTTC

clone size: NA
D gene: NA
V gene: TRBV5-1
J gene: TRBJ2-3
CDR3 protein: CASSSGQTDTQYF
CDR3 DNA: TGCGCCAGCAGCTCCGGACAGACAGATACGCAGTATTTT

clone size: NA
D gene: TRBD2
V gene: TRBV9
J gene: TRBJ2-1
CDR3 protein: CASSVGVPAGGHNEQFF
CDR3 DNA: TGTGCCAGCAGCGTAGGTGTCCCAGCGGGAGGACACAATGAGCAGTTCTTC

clone size: once
D gene: TRBD1
V gene: TRBV28
J gene: TRBJ1-4
CDR3 protein: CASSAGQGVKEKLFF
CDR3 DNA: TGTGCCAGCAGTGCCGGACAGGGGGTCAAGGAAAAACTGTTTTTT

clone size: NA
D gene: NA
V gene: TRBV6-5
J gene: TRBJ1-1
CDR3 protein: CASSYAPAAEAFF
CDR3 DNA: TGTGCCAGCAGCTACGCTCCTGCGGCTGAAGCTTTCTTT

clone size: once
D gene: TRBD1
V gene: TRBV6-5
J gene: TRBJ1-5
CDR3 protein: CASSSNTGVSQPQHF
CDR3 DNA: TGTGCCAGCAGCTCGAATACAGGGGTGAGTCAGCCCCAGCATTTT

clone size: NA
D gene: TRBD1
V gene: TRBV6-4
J gene: TRBJ1-2
CDR3 protein: CASSSTGVIGGYTF
CDR3 DNA: TGTGCCAGCAGTTCGACAGGGGTGATAGGCGGCTACACCTTC

clone size: NA
D gene: NA
V gene: TRBV18
J gene: TRBJ2-5
CDR3 protein: CASSRISGQETQYF
CDR3 DNA: TGTGCCAGCTCACGGATCAGCGGCCAAGAGACCCAGTACTTC

clone size: NA
D gene: NA
V gene: TRBV27
J gene: TRBJ2-1
CDR3 protein: CASRDTTGSFNTEQFF
CDR3 DNA: TGTGCCAGCAGGGATACGACTGGGTCCTTTAATACTGAGCAGTTCTTC

clone size: NA
D gene: NA
V gene: TRBV28
J gene: TRBJ1-5
CDR3 protein: CASSPNPQGLSNQPQHF
CDR3 DNA: TGTGCCAGCAGTCCTAATCCGCAGGGCTTAAGCAATCAGCCCCAGCATTTT

clone size: NA
D gene: NA
V gene: TRBV6-5
J gene: TRBJ2-1
CDR3 protein: CASSYSTRGSEQFF
CDR3 DNA: TGTGCCAGCAGTTACTCGACCCGGGGAAGTGAGCAGTTCTTC

clone size: NA
D gene: NA
V gene: TRBV7-9
J gene: TRBJ2-3
CDR3 protein: CASSLGLAPITDTQYF
CDR3 DNA: TGTGCCAGCAGCTTAGGCTTAGCACCGATCACAGATACGCAGTATTTT

clone size: NA
D gene: TRBD2
V gene: TRBV5-6
J gene: TRBJ2-7
CDR3 protein: CASSRFQGLGDYEQYF
CDR3 DNA: TGTGCCAGCAGTCGATTCCAAGGACTAGGAGACTACGAGCAGTACTTC

clone size: NA
D gene: TRBD1
V gene: TRBV7-3
J gene: TRBJ1-1
CDR3 protein: CASSLTGTGVGTEAFF
CDR3 DNA: TGTGCCAGCAGCTTAACAGGGACAGGGGTTGGGACTGAAGCTTTCTTT

clone size: NA
D gene: TRBD1
V gene: TRBV4-2
J gene: TRBJ1-2
CDR3 protein: CASSQAGGAGGYTF
CDR3 DNA: TGTGCCAGCAGCCAGGCAGGGGGCGCGGGTGGCTACACCTTC

clone size: NA
D gene: TRBD1
V gene: TRBV19
J gene: TRBJ2-7
CDR3 protein: CASSIRQGRYEQYF
CDR3 DNA: TGTGCCAGTAGTATCCGACAGGGCAGGTACGAGCAGTACTTC

clone size: NA
D gene: TRBD2
V gene: TRBV6-5
J gene: TRBJ2-5
CDR3 protein: CASSYGGGAGETQYF
CDR3 DNA: TGTGCCAGCAGTTATGGCGGGGGGGCCGGAGAGACCCAGTACTTC

clone size: NA
D gene: TRBD1
V gene: TRBV18
J gene: TRBJ1-2
CDR3 protein: CASSPLDRGPNYGYTF
CDR3 DNA: TGTGCCAGCTCACCACTGGACAGGGGGCCTAACTATGGCTACACCTTC

clone size: few
D gene: NA
V gene: TRBV30
J gene: TRBJ1-2
CDR3 protein: CAWRGGLGYGYTF
CDR3 DNA: TGTGCCTGGCGGGGGGGTTTAGGGTATGGCTACACCTTC